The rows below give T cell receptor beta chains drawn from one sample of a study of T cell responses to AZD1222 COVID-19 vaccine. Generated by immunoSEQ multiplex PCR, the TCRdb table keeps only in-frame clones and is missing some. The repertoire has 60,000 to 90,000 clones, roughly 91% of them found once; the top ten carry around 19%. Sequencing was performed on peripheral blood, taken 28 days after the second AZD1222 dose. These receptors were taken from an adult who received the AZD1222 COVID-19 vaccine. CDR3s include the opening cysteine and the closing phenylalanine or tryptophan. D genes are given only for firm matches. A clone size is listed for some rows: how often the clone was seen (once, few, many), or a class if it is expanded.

CASSQDGQLNTEAFF,TGCGCCAGCAGCCAAGATGGACAGCTGAACACTGAAGCTTTCTTT,TRBJ1-1,-,-,TRBV4-3
CASSDVGRTNTGELFF,TGTGCCAGCAGTGATGTCGGACGCACGAACACCGGGGAGCTGTTTTTT,TRBJ2-2,-,-,TRBV6-1
CASRSHLAGVNNEQFF,TGTGCCAGCAGGTCCCACCTAGCGGGGGTAAACAATGAGCAGTTCTTC,TRBJ2-1,-,TRBD2,TRBV7-2
CASSIGRIHQPQHF,TGTGCCAGTAGCATAGGACGGATTCATCAGCCCCAGCATTTT,TRBJ1-5,-,-,TRBV19
CASSDVAGDEKLFF,TGTGCCAGCAGTGACGTGGCAGGGGATGAAAAACTGTTTTTT,TRBJ1-4,-,-,TRBV6-4
CASSEVGSSYNEQFF,TGTGCCAGCAGTGAAGTTGGTAGCTCCTACAATGAGCAGTTCTTC,TRBJ2-1,-,-,TRBV6-1
CASSQPGQGRDEQFF,TGTGCCAGCAGCCAACCGGGACAGGGGAGAGATGAGCAGTTCTTC,TRBJ2-1,once,TRBD1,TRBV3-1/TRBV3-2
CASSSLPGAEVFF,TGTGCCAGCAGTTCTTTACCGGGGGCTGAAGTTTTCTTT,TRBJ1-1,-,-,TRBV12-3/TRBV12-4
CASSLGTGVNTGELFF,TGCGCCAGCAGCTTGGGGACAGGAGTTAACACCGGGGAGCTGTTTTTT,TRBJ2-2,-,TRBD1,TRBV5-1
CATSASRGQGRLYF,TGTGCCACCAGTGCCTCAAGGGGACAGGGGAGGTTGTACTTC,TRBJ2-7,-,TRBD1,TRBV24-1
CASSIGGAHLYAWTGELFF,TGTGCCAGTAGTATAGGTGGGGCGCACTTGTACGCATGGACCGGGGAGCTGTTTTTT,TRBJ2-2,-,-,TRBV19
CAVIAENTGELFF,TGTGCCGTAATAGCGGAGAACACCGGGGAGCTGTTTTTT,TRBJ2-2,-,-,TRBV19